These 5 T cell receptor beta chains were all obtained from the same sample, sequenced in a study of CD8 T cells in ankylosing spondylitis. TCRdb recomputed calls from the 5' RACE reads with MiXCR, one row per CDR3 protein. The sample records roughly 230,000 distinct CDR3 sequences, over 9.5% being singletons. Sequencing was performed on blood, either unsorted or a sorted T cell fraction (not recorded which). The source of these receptors is a male donor with ankylosing spondylitis or in good health (not recorded which).

The J gene is TRBJ2-5, the V gene TRBV29-1, with a weak D call TRBD1 (6 bases). Trimming left V 1 base short and J 5 bases short, with 14 bases between. Per the germline V gene, CDR1 is SQVTM and CDR2 is ANQGSEA. The CDR3 runs 14 residues. The CDR3 region has the DNA TGCAGCGTTGAAGCCAGGGGCAGGTTGGAGACCCAGTACTTC. Residues: CSVEARGRLETQYF.

The chain is built from TRBV29-1 and TRBJ2-5, with TRBD1 identical over 8 bases. Germline V gene data show CDR1 as SQVTM and CDR2 as ANQGSEA. J gave up 2 bases and V 6 bases, and 8 bases lay outside the gene matches. The CDR3 loop spans 14 amino acids. DNA for the CDR3: TGCAGCGTGCGACAGGGGCCAGGACAAGAGACCCAGTACTTC. It codes for CSVRQGPGQETQYF.

The sample holds a few counts of this clonotype. The chain joins TRBV30 to TRBJ2-7, with D tentatively TRBD2 (6 bases). V lost 5 bases to trimming and J lost 3 bases, with 11 bases between them. CDR1 GTSNPN and CDR2 SVGIG come from the germline V gene (reference sequence). CDR3 length: 12 residues. The CDR3 bases are TGTGCCTGGTCTCAGGGAGGCTACGAGCAGTACTTC. Translated: CAWSQGGYEQYF.

The table lists this clonotype with many counts. The chain carries TRBV20-1 and TRBJ2-2; no clear D. The CDR3 contains 13 residues. V was shortened by 6 bases and J by 2 bases, with 10 bases between the two germline ends. CDR1 and CDR2 (germline): DFQATT, SNEGSKA (reference sequence). This CDR3 is CSAGASNTGELFF. The CDR3 DNA is TGCAGTGCGGGCGCGTCAAACACCGGGGAGCTGTTTTTT.

This clonotype was detected ten times or more. The chain couples TRBV7-2 to TRBJ2-5; 11 positions agree with TRBD1. CDR1 and CDR2 from the germline V gene are SGHTA and FQGNSA. The CDR3 consists of 13 residues. Trimming cost V 5 bases and J 5 bases; bases outside gene matches: 1. CDR3 protein: CASSRTGGETQYF. The CDR3, as DNA: TGTGCCAGCAGCCGGACAGGGGGCGAGACCCAGTACTTC.